A selection of T cell receptor beta chains follows, all from one sample in a study of blood T cell repertoires in COVID-19. This table comes from immunoSEQ multiplex PCR, and its TCRdb copy is limited to in-frame clones, with some not included. Among just over 650,000 clones listed, about 90% were seen once. The sample taken for sequencing was peripheral blood. All receptors derive from a woman aged 18-29 years with acute or convalescent COVID-19. Each CDR3 is given with its conserved first and last residue. Fields, in order: D gene, V gene, J gene, clone size, CDR3 protein, CDR3 DNA. A D gene is named only where the DNA matches it firmly. Expanded clones are given a class, and other clones once, few, many or no size at all.

>TRBD1|TRBV4-1|TRBJ2-7|NA
CASSQVGTGFVEQYF
TGCGCCAGCAGCCAAGTCGGGACAGGGTTTGTCGAGCAGTACTTC
>TRBD1|TRBV6-1|TRBJ2-7|NA
CASSERQGDEQYF
TGTGCCAGCAGTGAACGACAGGGGGACGAGCAGTACTTC
>NA|TRBV7-9|TRBJ1-2|NA
CASSFQGLPYGYTF
TGTGCCAGCAGCTTCCAGGGTCTCCCCTATGGCTACACCTTC
>NA|TRBV7-2|TRBJ1-2|NA
CASSLNLRGHGYTF
TGTGCCAGCAGCTTAAACCTCAGAGGGCATGGCTACACCTTC
>NA|TRBV5-1|TRBJ1-2|NA
CASSLSGLPNYGYTF
TGCGCCAGCAGCTTGAGCGGGTTACCTAACTATGGCTACACCTTC
>NA|TRBV30|TRBJ2-3|NA
CAWSGGAVGGDTQYF
TGTGCCTGGAGTGGAGGAGCGGTTGGTGGTGATACGCAGTATTTT
>NA|TRBV5-1|TRBJ2-7|NA
CASSWWDRESSYEQYF
TGCGCCAGCAGCTGGTGGGATCGGGAGAGCTCCTACGAGCAGTACTTC
>NA|TRBV7-9|TRBJ1-2|few
CASSSSGVAYGYTF
TGTGCCAGCAGCTCGTCAGGGGTAGCCTATGGCTACACCTTC
>TRBD2|TRBV5-1|TRBJ2-7|once
CASAPGLVYEQYF
TGCGCCAGCGCCCCGGGACTAGTCTACGAGCAGTACTTC
>NA|TRBV6-5|TRBJ1-1|NA
CASSTGNTEAFF
TGTGCCAGCTCGACAGGGAACACTGAAGCTTTCTTT
>NA|TRBV12-3/TRBV12-4|TRBJ2-3|NA
CASRGGSDTQYF
TGTGCCAGCAGGGGGGGATCAGATACGCAGTATTTT
>NA|TRBV6-2/TRBV6-3|TRBJ2-7|NA
CASSYKHYEQYF
TGTGCCAGCAGTTACAAGCACTACGAGCAGTACTTC
>TRBD2|TRBV7-3|TRBJ2-2|NA
CASSLPGGPHTGELFF
TGTGCCAGCAGCTTACCGGGGGGGCCTCACACCGGGGAGCTGTTTTTT
>TRBD1|TRBV29-1|TRBJ1-2|NA
CSGTGGNGYTF
TGCAGCGGGACAGGGGGGAATGGCTACACCTTC
>TRBD1|TRBV12-5|TRBJ1-1|NA
CASVSRGLLHTEAFF
TGTGCTAGTGTGTCGAGGGGGCTCTTGCACACTGAAGCTTTCTTT
>TRBD1|TRBV19|TRBJ1-2|NA
CASSIRRGQIDFNYGYTF
TGTGCCAGTAGTATCCGGAGGGGACAGATAGATTTTAACTATGGCTACACCTTC
>NA|TRBV9|TRBJ1-2|few
CASMGPVNYGYTF
TGTGCCAGCATGGGGCCTGTTAACTATGGCTACACCTTC
>TRBD1|TRBV28|TRBJ1-3|NA
CASSSSQGANSGNTIYF
TGTGCCAGCAGTTCATCACAGGGGGCGAACTCTGGAAACACCATATATTTT
>NA|TRBV27|TRBJ1-2|NA
CASSFGGWYGYTF
TGTGCCAGCAGTTTCGGGGGGTGGTATGGCTACACCTTC
>TRBD2|TRBV6-5|TRBJ2-2|NA
CASSYSKLAGTGELFF
TGTGCCAGCAGTTACTCGAAACTAGCGGGTACCGGGGAGCTGTTTTTT
>NA|TRBV30|TRBJ1-5|NA
CAWSVSGSPGGNQPQHF
TGTGCCTGGAGTGTATCGGGGTCCCCCGGGGGCAATCAGCCCCAGCATTTT
>TRBD2|TRBV3-1/TRBV3-2|TRBJ2-7|NA
CASSPTSGGNYEQYF
TGTGCCAGCAGCCCCACTAGCGGGGGAAATTACGAGCAGTACTTC